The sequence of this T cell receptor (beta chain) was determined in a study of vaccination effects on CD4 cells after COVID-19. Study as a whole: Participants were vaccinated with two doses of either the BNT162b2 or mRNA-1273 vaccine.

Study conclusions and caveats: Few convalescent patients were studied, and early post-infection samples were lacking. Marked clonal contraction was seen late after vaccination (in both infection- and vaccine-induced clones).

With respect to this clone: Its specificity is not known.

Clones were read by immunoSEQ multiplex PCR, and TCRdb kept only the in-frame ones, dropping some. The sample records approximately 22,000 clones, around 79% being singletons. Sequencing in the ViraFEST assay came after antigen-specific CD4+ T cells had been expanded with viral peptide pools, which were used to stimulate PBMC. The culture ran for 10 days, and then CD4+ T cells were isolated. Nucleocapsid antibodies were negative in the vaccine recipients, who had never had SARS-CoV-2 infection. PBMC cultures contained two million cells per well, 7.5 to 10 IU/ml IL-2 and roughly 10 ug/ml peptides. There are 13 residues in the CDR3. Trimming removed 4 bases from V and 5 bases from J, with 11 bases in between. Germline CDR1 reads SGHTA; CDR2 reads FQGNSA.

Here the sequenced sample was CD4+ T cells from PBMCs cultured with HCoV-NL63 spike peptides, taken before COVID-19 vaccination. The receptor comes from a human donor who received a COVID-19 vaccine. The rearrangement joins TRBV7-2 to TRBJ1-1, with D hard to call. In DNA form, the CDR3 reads TGTGCCAGCAGCTCCCCCCTAAGGACTGAAGCTTTCTTT. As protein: CASSSPLRTEAFF.